Here is one TCR beta chain with its context. The data were obtained in a study of early T cells in non-severe SARS-CoV-2 infection. Whole-study context: Sequencing was performed on bulk RNA from unsorted whole blood, leaving chains unpaired.

Researchers attached unique molecular identifiers to individual cDNA molecules. TCRdb itself ran the 5' RACE reads through MiXCR, one entry per CDR3 protein. The sample includes under 85,000 distinct CDR3 sequences, 10% to 15% of them seen just once. Trimming stripped 6 bases from V and 1 base from J, with 8 bases between. The CDR3 covers 12 residues. The germline V gene has CDR1 SQVTM and CDR2 ANQGSEA. V and J are TRBV29-1 and TRBJ2-3; a possible D gene is TRBD1 (5 bases). This TCR came from an adult who was a healthcare worker with PCR-confirmed SARS-CoV-2 infection or an uninfected control (not recorded which). The sample taken for sequencing was whole blood. CDR3 sequence reads: CSVATGTDTQYF. The CDR3 DNA reads TGCAGCGTAGCGACAGGCACAGATACGCAGTATTTT.